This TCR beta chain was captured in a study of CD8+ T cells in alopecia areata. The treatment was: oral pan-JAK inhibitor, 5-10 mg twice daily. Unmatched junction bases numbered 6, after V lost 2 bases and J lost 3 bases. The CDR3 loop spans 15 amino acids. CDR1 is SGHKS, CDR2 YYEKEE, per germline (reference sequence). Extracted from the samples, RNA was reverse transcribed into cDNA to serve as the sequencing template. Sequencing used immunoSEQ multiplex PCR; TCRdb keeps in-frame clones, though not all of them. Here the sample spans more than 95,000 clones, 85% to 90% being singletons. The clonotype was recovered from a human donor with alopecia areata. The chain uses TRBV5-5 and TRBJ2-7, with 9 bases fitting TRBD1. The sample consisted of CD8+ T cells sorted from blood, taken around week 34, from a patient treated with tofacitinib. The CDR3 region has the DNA TGTGCCAGCAGCTTAGGGACAGGGTCGGGCTACGAGCAGTACTTC. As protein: CASSLGTGSGYEQYF. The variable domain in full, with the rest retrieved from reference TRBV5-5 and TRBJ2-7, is DAGVTQSPTHLIKTRGQQVTLRCSPISGHKSVSWYQQVLGQGPQFIFQYYEKEERGRGNFPDRFSARQFPNYSSELNVNALLLGDSALYLCASSLGTGSGYEQYFGPGTRLTVT.